This T cell receptor beta chain was profiled in a study of regulatory T cells in long-lasting Graves disease. As to time point: newly diagnosed GD, antithyroid drugs for less than 3 months. PBMC RNA served as the TCR library source. Collection of peripheral blood (nine milliliters) was done using EDTA tubes. According to the study, TCR beta libraries were built with iRepertoire HTBI primers and CDR3-region Arm-PCR. TCRdb passed the multiplex PCR reads through MiXCR, listing each CDR3 protein once. Here the sample spans roughly 320,000 distinct CDR3 sequences, roughly 17% being singletons. This CDR3 contains 13 residues. V was cut by 8 bases and J by 0 bases, with 10 bases left in between. Germline V lookup: CDR1 ENHRY, CDR2 SYGVKD. These data were also filed under a second study, of T cells in Graves' hyperthyroidism and ophthalmopathy.

This chain uses TRBV10-3 with TRBJ1-1; D gene unclear. The source of this sequence is a man aged 40-55 years with Graves disease. The sample consisted of peripheral blood mononuclear cells (PBMCs), taken at new diagnosis, from a patient treated with antithyroid drugs. DNA of the CDR3: TGTGCCATCGGGGTTGGCATGAACACTGAAGCTTTCTTT. Protein sequence: CAIGVGMNTEAFF.